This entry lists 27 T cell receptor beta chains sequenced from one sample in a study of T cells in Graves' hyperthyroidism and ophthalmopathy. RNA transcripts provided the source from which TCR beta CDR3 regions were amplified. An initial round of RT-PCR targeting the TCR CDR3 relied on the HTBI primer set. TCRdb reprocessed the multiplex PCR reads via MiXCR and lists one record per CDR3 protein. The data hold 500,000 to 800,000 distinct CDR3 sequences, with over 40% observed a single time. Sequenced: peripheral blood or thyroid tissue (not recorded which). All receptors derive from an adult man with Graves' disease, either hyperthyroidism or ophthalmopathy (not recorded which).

This CDR3 is CASSGPLTGVAQPQHF. For the CDR3, the DNA is TGTGCCAGCAGTGGACCCTTGACAGGGGTGGCTCAGCCCCAGCATTTT. J is TRBJ1-5 and V is TRBV2; TRBD1 matches at 8 bases. J lost 6 bases, V lost 4 bases, and 11 bases had no gene match. From germline, CDR1 is SNHLY and CDR2 FYNNEI. This CDR3 contains 16 residues.

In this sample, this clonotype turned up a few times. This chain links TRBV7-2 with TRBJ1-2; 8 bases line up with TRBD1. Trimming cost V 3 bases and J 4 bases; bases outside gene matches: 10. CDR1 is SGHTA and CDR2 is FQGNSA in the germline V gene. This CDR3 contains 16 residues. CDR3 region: CASSLPRTGMIYGYTF. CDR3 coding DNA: TGTGCCAGCAGCTTGCCCCGGACAGGGATGATCTATGGCTACACCTTC.

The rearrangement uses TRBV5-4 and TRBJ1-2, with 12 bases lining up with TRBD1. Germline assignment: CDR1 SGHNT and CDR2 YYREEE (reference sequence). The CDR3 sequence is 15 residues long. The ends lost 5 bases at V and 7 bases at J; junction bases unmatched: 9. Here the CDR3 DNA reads TGTGCCAGCAGACCGGGACAGGGGGCGGTCGTTGGCTACACCTTC. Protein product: CASRPGQGAVVGYTF.

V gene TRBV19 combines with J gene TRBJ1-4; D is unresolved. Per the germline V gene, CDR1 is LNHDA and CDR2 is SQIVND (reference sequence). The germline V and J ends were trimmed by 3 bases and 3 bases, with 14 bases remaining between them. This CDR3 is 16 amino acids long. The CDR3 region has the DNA TGTGCCAGTAGTATCAACGGCCTATCCGCTAATGAAAAACTGTTTTTT. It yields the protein CASSINGLSANEKLFF.

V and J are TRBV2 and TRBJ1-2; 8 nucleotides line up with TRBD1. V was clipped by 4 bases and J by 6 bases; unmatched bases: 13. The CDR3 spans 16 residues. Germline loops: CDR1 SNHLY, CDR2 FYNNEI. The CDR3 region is CASSGDRGQSSDGYTF. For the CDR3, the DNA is TGTGCCAGCAGTGGTGACAGGGGACAGTCCTCTGATGGCTACACCTTC.

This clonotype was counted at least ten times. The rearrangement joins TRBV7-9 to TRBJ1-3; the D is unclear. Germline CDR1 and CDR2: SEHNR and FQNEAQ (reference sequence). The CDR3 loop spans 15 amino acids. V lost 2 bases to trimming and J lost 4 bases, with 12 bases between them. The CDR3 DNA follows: TGTGCCAGCAGCTTAACAAGAAAGCGCGGAAACACCATATATTTT. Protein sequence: CASSLTRKRGNTIYF.

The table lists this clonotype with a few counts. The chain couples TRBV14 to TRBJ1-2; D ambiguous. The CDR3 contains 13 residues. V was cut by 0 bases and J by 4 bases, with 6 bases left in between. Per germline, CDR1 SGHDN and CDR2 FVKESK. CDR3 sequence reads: CASSQEVFYGYTF. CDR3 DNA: TGTGCCAGCAGCCAAGAAGTCTTCTATGGCTACACCTTC.

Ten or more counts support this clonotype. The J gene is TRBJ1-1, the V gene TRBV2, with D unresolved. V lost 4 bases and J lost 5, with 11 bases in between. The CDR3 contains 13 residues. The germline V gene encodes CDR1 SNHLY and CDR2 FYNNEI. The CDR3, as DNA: TGTGCCAGCAGTGGGGGAGGTAAAACTGAAGCTTTCTTT. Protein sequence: CASSGGGKTEAFF. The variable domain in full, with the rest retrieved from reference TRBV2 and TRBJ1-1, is EPEVTQTPSHQVTQMGQEVILRCVPISNHLYFYWYRQILGQKVEFLVSFYNNEISEKSEIFDDQFSVERPDGSNFTLKIRSTKLEDSAMYFCASSGGGKTEAFFGQGTRLTVV.

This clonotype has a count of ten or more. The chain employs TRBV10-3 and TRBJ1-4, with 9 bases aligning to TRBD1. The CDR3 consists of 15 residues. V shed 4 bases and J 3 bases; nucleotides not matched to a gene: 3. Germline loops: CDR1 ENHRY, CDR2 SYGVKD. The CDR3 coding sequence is TGTGCCATCAGTGCAGGACAGGGGTCTAATGAAAAACTGTTTTTT. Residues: CAISAGQGSNEKLFF.

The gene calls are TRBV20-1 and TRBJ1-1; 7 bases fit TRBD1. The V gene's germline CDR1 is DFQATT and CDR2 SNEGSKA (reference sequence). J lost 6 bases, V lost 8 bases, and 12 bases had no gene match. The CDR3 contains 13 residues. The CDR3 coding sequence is TGCAGTCTGCTCGACAGGGTAGCCCCTGAAGCTTTCTTT. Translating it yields CSLLDRVAPEAFF.

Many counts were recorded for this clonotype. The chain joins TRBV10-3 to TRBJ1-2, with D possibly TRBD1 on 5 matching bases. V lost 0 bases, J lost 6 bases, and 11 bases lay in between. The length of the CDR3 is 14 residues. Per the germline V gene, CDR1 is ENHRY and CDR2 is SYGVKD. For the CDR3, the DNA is TGTGCCATCAGTGAGTCTCAAGGGGTAGATGGCTACACCTTC. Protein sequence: CAISESQGVDGYTF.

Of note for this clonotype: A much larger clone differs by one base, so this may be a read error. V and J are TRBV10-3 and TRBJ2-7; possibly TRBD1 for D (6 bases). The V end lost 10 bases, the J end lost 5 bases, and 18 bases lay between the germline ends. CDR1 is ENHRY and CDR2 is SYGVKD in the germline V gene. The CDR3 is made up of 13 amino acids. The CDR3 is CATQGTSSDEQYF. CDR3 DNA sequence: TGTGCCACTCAGGGGACCAGTTCAGACGAGCAGTACTTC.

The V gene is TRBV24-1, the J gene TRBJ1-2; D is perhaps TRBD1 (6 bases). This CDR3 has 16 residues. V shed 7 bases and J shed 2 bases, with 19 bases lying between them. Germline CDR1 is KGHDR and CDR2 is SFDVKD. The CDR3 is CATSGYGDTENYGYTF. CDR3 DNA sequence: TGTGCCACCAGCGGATATGGGGACACTGAAAACTATGGCTACACCTTC.

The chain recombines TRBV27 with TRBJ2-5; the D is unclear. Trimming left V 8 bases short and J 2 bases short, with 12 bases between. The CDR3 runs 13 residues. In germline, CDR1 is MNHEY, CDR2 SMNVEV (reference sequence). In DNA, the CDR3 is TGTGCCAGCGGGTACAGTTTGCAAGAGACCCAGTACTTC. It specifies CASGYSLQETQYF.

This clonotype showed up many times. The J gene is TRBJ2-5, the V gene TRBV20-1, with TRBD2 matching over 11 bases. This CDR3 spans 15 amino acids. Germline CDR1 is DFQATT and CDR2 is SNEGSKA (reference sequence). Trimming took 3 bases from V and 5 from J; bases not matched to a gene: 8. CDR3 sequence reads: CSARPGTSGRETQYF. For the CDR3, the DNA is TGCAGTGCTAGGCCCGGGACTAGCGGTAGGGAGACCCAGTACTTC.

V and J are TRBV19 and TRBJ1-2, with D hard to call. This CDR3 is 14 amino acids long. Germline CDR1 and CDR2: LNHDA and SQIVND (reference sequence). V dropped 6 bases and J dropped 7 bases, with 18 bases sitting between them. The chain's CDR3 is CASSEDATVGGYTF. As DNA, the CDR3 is TGTGCCAGTAGCGAGGACGCTACGGTCGGTGGCTACACCTTC.

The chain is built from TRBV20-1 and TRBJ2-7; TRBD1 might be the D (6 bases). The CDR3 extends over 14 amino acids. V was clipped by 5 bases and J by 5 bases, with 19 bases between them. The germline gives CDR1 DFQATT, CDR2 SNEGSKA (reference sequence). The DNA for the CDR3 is TGCAGTGCTCCGACAGGCTGGGGCCTAAACGAGCAGTACTTC. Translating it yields CSAPTGWGLNEQYF.

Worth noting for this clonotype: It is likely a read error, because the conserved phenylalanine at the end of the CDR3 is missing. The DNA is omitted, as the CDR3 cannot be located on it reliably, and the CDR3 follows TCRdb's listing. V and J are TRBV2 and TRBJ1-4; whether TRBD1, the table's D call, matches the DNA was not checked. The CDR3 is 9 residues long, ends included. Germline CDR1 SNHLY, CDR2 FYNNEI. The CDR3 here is CASSVGPLY.

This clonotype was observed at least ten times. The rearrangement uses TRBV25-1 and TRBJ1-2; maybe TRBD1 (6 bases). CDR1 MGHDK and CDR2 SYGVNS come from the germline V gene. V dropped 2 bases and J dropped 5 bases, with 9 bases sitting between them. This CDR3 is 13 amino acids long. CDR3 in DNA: TGTGCCAGCAGTGAAGTCGGACAGTATGGCTACACCTTC. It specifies CASSEVGQYGYTF.

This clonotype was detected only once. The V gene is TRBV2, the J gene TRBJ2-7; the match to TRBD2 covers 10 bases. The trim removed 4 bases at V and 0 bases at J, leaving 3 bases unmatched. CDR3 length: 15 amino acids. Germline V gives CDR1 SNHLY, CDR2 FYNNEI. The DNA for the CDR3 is TGTGCCAGCAGTGTCGTAGCGGGGGGCTCCTACGAGCAGTACTTC. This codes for CASSVVAGGSYEQYF.

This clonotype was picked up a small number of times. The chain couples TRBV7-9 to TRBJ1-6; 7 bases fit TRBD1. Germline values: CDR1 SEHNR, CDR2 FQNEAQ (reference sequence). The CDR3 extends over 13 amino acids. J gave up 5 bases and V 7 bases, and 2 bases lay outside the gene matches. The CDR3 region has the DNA TGTGCCAGCACCGACAGGGATAATTCACCCCTCCACTTT. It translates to CASTDRDNSPLHF.

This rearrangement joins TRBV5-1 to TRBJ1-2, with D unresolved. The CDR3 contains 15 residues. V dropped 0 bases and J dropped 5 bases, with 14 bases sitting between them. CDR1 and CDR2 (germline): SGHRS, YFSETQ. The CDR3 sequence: CASSLGRFSSYGYTF. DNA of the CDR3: TGCGCCAGCAGCTTGGGACGGTTTTCCTCTTATGGCTACACCTTC. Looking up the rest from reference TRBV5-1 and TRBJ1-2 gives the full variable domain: KAGVTQTPRYLIKTRGQQVTLSCSPISGHRSVSWYQQTPGQGLQFLFEYFSETQRNKGNFPGRFSGRQFSNSRSEMNVSTLELGDSALYLCASSLGRFSSYGYTFGSGTRLTVV.

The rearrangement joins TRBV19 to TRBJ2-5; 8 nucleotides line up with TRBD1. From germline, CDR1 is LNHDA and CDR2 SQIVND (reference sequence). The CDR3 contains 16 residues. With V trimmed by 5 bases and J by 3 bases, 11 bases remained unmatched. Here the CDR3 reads CASSFLPDRVKETQYF. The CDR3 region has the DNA TGTGCCAGTAGTTTCCTCCCGGACAGGGTAAAAGAGACCCAGTACTTC.

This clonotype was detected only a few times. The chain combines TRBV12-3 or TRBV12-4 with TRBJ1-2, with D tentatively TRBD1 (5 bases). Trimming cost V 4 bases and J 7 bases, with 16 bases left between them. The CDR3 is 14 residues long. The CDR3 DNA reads TGTGCCAGCAGTTCCTCTAAAGGGGTGGGTGGCTACACCTTC. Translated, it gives CASSSSKGVGGYTF.

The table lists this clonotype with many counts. The CDR3 is CSANPTSGVQETQYF. Written as DNA, the CDR3 is TGCAGTGCAAACCCGACTAGCGGGGTGCAAGAGACCCAGTACTTC. V is TRBV20-1 and J is TRBJ2-5, with 11 bases matching TRBD2. Germline V gene sequence: CDR1 DFQATT, CDR2 SNEGSKA (reference sequence). The CDR3 consists of 15 residues. V shed 6 bases, J shed 2 bases, and the junction held 8 bases outside the gene matches.

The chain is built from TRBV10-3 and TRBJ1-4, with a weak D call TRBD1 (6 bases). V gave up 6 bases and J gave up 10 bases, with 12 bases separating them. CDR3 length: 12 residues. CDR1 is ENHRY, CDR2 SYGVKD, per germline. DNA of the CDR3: TGTGCCATCAGGGACAGCTCTGGAAAACTGTTTTTT. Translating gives CAIRDSSGKLFF.

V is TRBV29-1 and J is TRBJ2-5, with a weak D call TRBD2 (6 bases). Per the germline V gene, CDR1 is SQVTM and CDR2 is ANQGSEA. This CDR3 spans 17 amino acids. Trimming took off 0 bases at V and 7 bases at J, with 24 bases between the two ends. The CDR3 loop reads CSVEDYGPRAGRGTQYF. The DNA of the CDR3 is TGCAGCGTTGAAGACTATGGCCCTCGGGCGGGGCGGGGGACCCAGTACTTC. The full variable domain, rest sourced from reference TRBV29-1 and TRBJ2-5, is SAVISQKPSRDICQRGTSLTIQCQVDSQVTMMFWYRQQPGQSLTLIATANQGSEATYESGFVIDKFPISRPNLTFSTLTVSNMSPEDSSIYLCSVEDYGPRAGRGTQYFGPGTRLLVL.